This T cell receptor beta chain was sequenced during a study of CD8+ T cells in alopecia areata. This CDR3 contains 12 residues. Losses at the gene ends were 7 bases for V and 0 bases for J; bases not matched to a gene: 2. Germline V CDR1 and CDR2: SQVTM, ANQGSEA. The sample's treatment: oral pan-JAK inhibitor, 5-10 mg twice daily. cDNA reverse transcribed from extracted RNA served as the sequencing template. The data were produced by immunoSEQ multiplex PCR, yet TCRdb's version contains in-frame clones alone and is incomplete. The sample yields about 190,000 clones, roughly three fifths seen once. In this sample, this clone turned up a few times.

The chain joins TRBV29-1 to TRBJ1-1; TRBD1 matches at 7 bases. The receptor was derived from a human donor with alopecia areata. Sequencing was performed on CD4+ T cells sorted from blood, taken at week 4, from a patient treated with tofacitinib. DNA of the CDR3: TGCAGCGCGGACAGGTTGAACACTGAAGCTTTCTTT. This sequence encodes CSADRLNTEAFF.